A single sample gave rise to the 2 T cell receptor beta chains below, sequenced in a study of cytomegalovirus exposure and HLA in healthy donors. PCR primers comprised 60 Vbeta and 13 Jbeta primers. Clones were read by immunoSEQ multiplex PCR, and TCRdb kept only the in-frame ones, dropping some. Among 100,000 to 150,000 clones listed, roughly 78% were seen once. Sequenced sample: PBMCs. The receptors originated from a man aged 25-45 years in good health and CMV-seronegative.

The rearrangement links TRBV28 to TRBJ1-2, with D tentatively TRBD1 (5 bases). CDR1 is MDHEN and CDR2 is SYDVKM in the germline V gene. V lost 5 bases to trimming and J lost 4 bases, with 14 bases between them. This CDR3 has 14 amino acids. CDR3 sequence reads: CASSRPGGGYGYTF. CDR3 nucleotides: TGTGCCAGCAGTCGTCCGGGGGGTGGCTATGGCTACACCTTC.

The rearrangement uses TRBV7-6 and TRBJ2-2, with 9 positions matching TRBD2. V shed 3 bases, J shed 5 bases, and the junction held 4 bases outside the gene matches. CDR3 length: 15 residues. CDR1 and CDR2 from the germline V gene are SGHVS and FNYEAQ. The CDR3 nucleotides are TGTGCCAGCAGCTTTAGCGGGAGTCGAACCGGGGAGCTGTTTTTT. It codes for CASSFSGSRTGELFF.